These 21 T cell receptor beta chains were sequenced from one sample in a study of CD8 T cells in Susac syndrome. Random-hexamer reverse transcription was applied to roughly 0.45 to 1 ug RNA. TCRdb called the immunoSEQ multiplex PCR reads again in MiXCR, with one record for every CDR3 protein. Of 150,000 or so distinct CDR3 sequences listed, just under 95% are singletons. Sequenced input: CD4+ T cells from PBMCs. These TCRs come from a human donor with Susac syndrome.

The gene calls are TRBV4-1 and TRBJ2-3; unclear D gene. V dropped 1 base and J dropped 2 bases, with 4 bases sitting between them. Germline V lookup: CDR1 MGHRA, CDR2 YSYEKL. The CDR3 totals 13 residues. Written as DNA, the CDR3 is TGCGCCAGCAGCCAAGTACCCACAGATACGCAGTATTTT. Translating it yields CASSQVPTDTQYF.

The rearrangement joins TRBV24-1 to TRBJ2-1; TRBD2 aligns across 8 bases. CDR3 length equals 15 residues. V gave up 0 bases and J gave up 8 bases; unmatched junction bases: 5. Germline lookup yields CDR1 KGHDR and CDR2 SFDVKD. The CDR3 spells CATSDLRTSGDEQFF. The CDR3 region has the DNA TGTGCCACCAGTGATTTGCGAACTAGCGGCGATGAGCAGTTCTTC.

This sequence joins TRBV24-1 and TRBJ2-3; the D call may be TRBD1 or TRBD2 (5 bases each). Trimming stripped 9 bases from V and 2 bases from J, with 11 bases between. The germline CDR1 and CDR2 sequences are KGHDR and SFDVKD. CDR3 length: 13 residues. The DNA of the CDR3 is TGTGCCACCGGGGATGGGACCACAGATACGCAGTATTTT. This sequence encodes CATGDGTTDTQYF.

The gene calls are TRBV27 and TRBJ2-1; 7 nucleotides match TRBD1. From germline, CDR1 is MNHEY and CDR2 SMNVEV (reference sequence). Unmatched junction bases numbered 4, after V lost 8 bases and J lost 6 bases. This CDR3 has 12 residues. The CDR3 DNA reads TGTGCCAGCGGGGGACAGTTCAATGAGCAGTTCTTC. Residues: CASGGQFNEQFF.

The chain carries TRBV2 and TRBJ1-2; 7 bases match TRBD1. J lost 6 bases, V lost 5 bases, and 12 bases had no gene match. Germline-derived CDR1 and CDR2 are SNHLY and FYNNEI. This CDR3 comprises 15 residues. The CDR3 sequence: CASSTVAAGGNGYTF. DNA of the CDR3: TGTGCCAGCAGTACGGTCGCGGCAGGGGGTAATGGCTACACCTTC.

The chain employs TRBV11-2 and TRBJ2-3; D gene uncertain. This CDR3 has 13 amino acids. V was pared by 5 bases and J by 3 bases, with 9 bases between. Germline-derived CDR1 and CDR2 are SGHAT and FQNNGV. The DNA of the CDR3 is TGTGCCAGCAGCCGTCACAGAACAGATACGCAGTATTTT. Protein: CASSRHRTDTQYF.

This chain uses TRBV12-3 or TRBV12-4 with TRBJ2-5; tentative D call: TRBD2 (7 bases). The CDR3 contains 18 residues. V was shortened by 3 bases and J by 4 bases, with 24 bases between the two germline ends. The CDR3 reads CASSFRRGASAVGETQYF. In DNA form, the CDR3 reads TGTGCCAGCAGTTTTAGACGGGGGGCGTCGGCCGTGGGAGAGACCCAGTACTTC.

The sample holds one count of this clonotype. The chain links TRBV7-8 to TRBJ1-2; perhaps TRBD1 as D (5 bases). Germline CDR1 reads SGHVS; CDR2 reads FQNEAQ. Trimming removed 1 base from V and 9 bases from J, with 12 bases in between. CDR3 length: 13 residues. CDR3 residues: CASSLDRSSSYTF. The DNA of the CDR3 is TGTGCCAGCAGCTTAGACAGGAGTTCTAGCTACACCTTC.

The chain carries TRBV3-1 and TRBJ2-7; D ambiguous. The germline CDR1 and CDR2 sequences are LGHDT and YNNKEL (reference sequence). The CDR3 runs 13 residues. Trimming removed 7 bases from V and 2 bases from J, with 12 bases in between. This CDR3 is CASKWGGTYEQYF. The CDR3 DNA is TGTGCCAGCAAGTGGGGTGGGACCTACGAGCAGTACTTC.

This chain links TRBV15 with TRBJ1-1; no reliable D call. The germline CDR1 and CDR2 sequences are LNHNV and YYDKDF (reference sequence). Trimming took 5 bases from V and 0 from J, leaving 10 bases between them. The CDR3 loop spans 14 amino acids. CDR3 amino acids: CATSPGGVNTEAFF. CDR3 in DNA: TGTGCCACCAGCCCAGGAGGAGTGAACACTGAAGCTTTCTTT.

The J gene is TRBJ1-5, the V gene TRBV6-5; D gene unclear. From germline, CDR1 is MNHEY and CDR2 SVGAGI. V shed 8 bases and J shed 4 bases, with 12 bases lying between them. The CDR3 is 13 amino acids. The CDR3 loop is CASGEHGNQPQHF. The DNA for the CDR3 is TGTGCCAGCGGAGAACATGGAAATCAGCCCCAGCATTTT.

The chain is built from TRBV3-1 and TRBJ2-1, with 10 bases matching TRBD1. This CDR3 contains 16 residues. The germline gives CDR1 LGHDT, CDR2 YNNKEL (reference sequence). The trim removed 6 bases at V and 9 bases at J, leaving 14 bases unmatched. CDR3 nucleotides: TGTGCCAGCAGGCCAAGCCGGGACAGGGGAGGGAGTGAGCAGTTCTTC. Translating gives CASRPSRDRGGSEQFF.

This chain joins TRBV30 and TRBJ1-6; tentatively, D is TRBD1 (5 bases). CDR1 and CDR2 (germline): GTSNPN, SVGIG (reference sequence). The CDR3 covers 12 residues. The V and J ends lost 5 bases and 5 bases respectively, with 7 bases between them. CDR3 sequence (DNA): TGTGCCTGGTCAGGGAATAATTCACCCCTCCACTTT. Amino acid sequence: CAWSGNNSPLHF.

The J gene is TRBJ2-3, the V gene TRBV12-3 or TRBV12-4; D is uncertain. The V end was cut by 4 bases, the J end by 8 bases, with 7 bases between. This CDR3 is 11 amino acids long. CDR3 sequence: CASSYSGTQYF. The CDR3 bases are TGTGCCAGCAGTTACAGTGGTACGCAGTATTTT.

The chain uses TRBV29-1 and TRBJ1-1; D is undetermined. CDR1 is SQVTM and CDR2 is ANQGSEA in the germline V gene. V lost 8 bases and J 1 base, leaving 14 bases between the germline ends. The CDR3 consists of 13 residues. CDR3 DNA: TGCAGCTCCCTTCATGGGGAGAACACTGAAGCTTTCTTT. Residues: CSSLHGENTEAFF.

This clonotype appeared a few times. The chain combines TRBV9 with TRBJ2-7; possibly TRBD2 for D (5 bases). V lost 4 bases and J lost 1, with 12 bases in between. This CDR3 is built from 14 residues. The germline gives CDR1 SGDLS, CDR2 YYNGEE. Here the CDR3 reads CASSLTPGSYEQYF. The CDR3 DNA sequence: TGTGCCAGCAGCCTCACCCCGGGGTCCTACGAGCAGTACTTC.

The genes are TRBV9 and TRBJ2-6; D call uncertain. Germline V gene sequence: CDR1 SGDLS, CDR2 YYNGEE. This CDR3 comprises 14 residues. Trimming took 0 bases from V and 1 from J, leaving 2 bases between them. The DNA for the CDR3 is TGTGCCAGCAGCGTAGGGTCTGGGGCCAACGTCCTGACTTTC. This sequence encodes CASSVGSGANVLTF.

This clonotype was seen a single time. The gene calls are TRBV12-3 or TRBV12-4 and TRBJ1-5, with D unresolved. The CDR3 runs 15 residues. V dropped 3 bases and J dropped 0 bases, with 9 bases sitting between them. DNA of the CDR3: TGTGCCAGCAGTTTTGGCGGGAATAGCAATCAGCCCCAGCATTTT. Protein sequence: CASSFGGNSNQPQHF.

This clonotype is a singleton in its sample. The chain couples TRBV7-9 to TRBJ2-3, with D perhaps TRBD1 or TRBD2 (5 bases each). Germline V gene sequence: CDR1 SEHNR, CDR2 FQNEAQ (reference sequence). The V gene lost 5 bases and the J gene lost 2 bases, with 11 bases spanning the gap. The CDR3 is 14 residues long. CDR3 loop: CASSNEGLTDTQYF. The CDR3 DNA reads TGTGCCAGCAGCAACGAGGGGCTCACAGATACGCAGTATTTT. The whole variable domain, remainder taken from reference TRBV7-9 and TRBJ2-3, is DTGVSQNPRHKITKRGQNVTFRCDPISEHNRLYWYRQTLGQGPEFLTYFQNEAQLEKSRLLSDRFSAERPKGSFSTLEIQRTEQGDSAMYLCASSNEGLTDTQYFGPGTRLTVL.

The rearrangement joins TRBV30 to TRBJ2-7, with D uncertain. Germline V gene lookup returns CDR1 GTSNPN and CDR2 SVGIG (reference sequence). The CDR3 consists of 12 residues. The ends were cut back, 4 bases at V and 2 bases at J, with 9 bases in the middle. The chain's CDR3 is CAWTKGTYEQYF. In nucleotides, the CDR3 is TGTGCCTGGACGAAGGGAACCTACGAGCAGTACTTC.

V and J are TRBV23-1 and TRBJ1-5; D gene uncertain. TRBV23-1 is designated an ORF whose function remains uncertain. V was trimmed by 4 bases and J by 11 bases, leaving 15 bases between them. The CDR3 is made up of 13 amino acids. CDR3 sequence (DNA): TGCGCCAGCAGTCCCCACCCGAGACCAGCCCAGCATTTT. It encodes CASSPHPRPAQHF.